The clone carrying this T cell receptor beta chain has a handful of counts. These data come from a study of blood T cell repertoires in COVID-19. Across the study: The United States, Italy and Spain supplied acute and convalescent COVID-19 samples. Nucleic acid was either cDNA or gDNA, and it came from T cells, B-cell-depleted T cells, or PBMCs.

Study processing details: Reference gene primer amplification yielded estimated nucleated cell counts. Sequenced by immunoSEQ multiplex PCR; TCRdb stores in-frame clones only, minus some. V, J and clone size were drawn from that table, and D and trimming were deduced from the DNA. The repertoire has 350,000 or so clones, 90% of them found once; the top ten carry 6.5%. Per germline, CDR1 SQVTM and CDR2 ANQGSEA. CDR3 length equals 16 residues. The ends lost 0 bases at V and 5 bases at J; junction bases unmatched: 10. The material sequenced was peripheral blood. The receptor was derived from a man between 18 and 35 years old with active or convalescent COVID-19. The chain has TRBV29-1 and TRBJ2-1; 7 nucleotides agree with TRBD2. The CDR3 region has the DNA TGCAGCGTTGAAGATCGCGGCCTAGCGGCCGACAATGAGCAGTTCTTC. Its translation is CSVEDRGLAADNEQFF.